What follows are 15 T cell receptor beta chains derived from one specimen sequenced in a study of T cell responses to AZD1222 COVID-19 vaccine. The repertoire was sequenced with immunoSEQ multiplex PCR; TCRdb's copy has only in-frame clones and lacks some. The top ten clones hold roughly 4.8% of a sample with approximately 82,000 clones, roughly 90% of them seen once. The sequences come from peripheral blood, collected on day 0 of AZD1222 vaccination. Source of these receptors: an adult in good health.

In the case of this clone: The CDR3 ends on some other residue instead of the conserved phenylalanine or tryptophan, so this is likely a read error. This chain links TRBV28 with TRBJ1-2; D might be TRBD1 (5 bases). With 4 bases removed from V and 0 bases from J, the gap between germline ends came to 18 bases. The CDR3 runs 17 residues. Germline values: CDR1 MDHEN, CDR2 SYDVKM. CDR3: CASSSYLRDSANYGYTL. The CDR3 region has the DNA TGTGCCAGCAGTTCCTACCTTAGGGACTCCGCTAACTATGGCTACACCCTC.

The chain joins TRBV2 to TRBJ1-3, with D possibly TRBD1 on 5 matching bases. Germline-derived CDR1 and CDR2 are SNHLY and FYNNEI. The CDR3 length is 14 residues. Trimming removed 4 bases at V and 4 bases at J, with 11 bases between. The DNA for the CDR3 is TGTGCCAGCAGTGGGGGACTGGTCGGAAACACCATATATTTT. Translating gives CASSGGLVGNTIYF.

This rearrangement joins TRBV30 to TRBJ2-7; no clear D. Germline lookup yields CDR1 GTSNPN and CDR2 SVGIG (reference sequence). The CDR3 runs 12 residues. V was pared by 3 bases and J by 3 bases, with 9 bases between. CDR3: CAWSPEIYEQYF. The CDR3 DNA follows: TGTGCCTGGAGCCCAGAGATCTACGAGCAGTACTTC.

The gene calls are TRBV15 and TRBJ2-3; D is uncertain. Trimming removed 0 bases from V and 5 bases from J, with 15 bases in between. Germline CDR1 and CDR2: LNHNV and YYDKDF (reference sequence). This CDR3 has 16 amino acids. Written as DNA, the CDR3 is TGTGCCACCAGCAGAGATCATCTTACTCCTTTAGATACGCAGTATTTT. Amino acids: CATSRDHLTPLDTQYF.

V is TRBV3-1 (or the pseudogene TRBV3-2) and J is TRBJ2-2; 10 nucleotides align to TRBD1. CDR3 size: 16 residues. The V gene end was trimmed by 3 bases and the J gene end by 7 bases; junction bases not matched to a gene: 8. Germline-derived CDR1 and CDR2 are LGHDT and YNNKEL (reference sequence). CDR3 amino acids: CASSQAGTGAGGELFF. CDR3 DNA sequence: TGTGCCAGCAGCCAGGCCGGGACAGGGGCCGGCGGGGAGCTGTTTTTT.

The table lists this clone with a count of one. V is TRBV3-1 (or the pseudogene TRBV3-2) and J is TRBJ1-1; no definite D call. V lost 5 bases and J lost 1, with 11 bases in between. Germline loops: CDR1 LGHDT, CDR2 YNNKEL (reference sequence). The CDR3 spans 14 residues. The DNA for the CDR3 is TGTGCCAGCAGCTTTTCCATGGGGAACACTGAAGCTTTCTTT. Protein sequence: CASSFSMGNTEAFF.

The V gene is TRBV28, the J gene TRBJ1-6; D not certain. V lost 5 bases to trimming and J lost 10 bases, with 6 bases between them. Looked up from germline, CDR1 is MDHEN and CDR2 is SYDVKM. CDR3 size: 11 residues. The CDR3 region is CASSPWSPLHF. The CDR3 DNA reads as TGTGCCAGCAGTCCCTGGTCACCCCTCCACTTT.

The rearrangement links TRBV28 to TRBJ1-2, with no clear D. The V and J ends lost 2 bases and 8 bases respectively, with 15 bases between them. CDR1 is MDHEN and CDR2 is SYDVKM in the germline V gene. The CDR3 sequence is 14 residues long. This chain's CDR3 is CASSLEGRLYGYTF. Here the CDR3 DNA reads TGTGCCAGCAGTTTAGAAGGGAGACTATACGGCTACACCTTC.

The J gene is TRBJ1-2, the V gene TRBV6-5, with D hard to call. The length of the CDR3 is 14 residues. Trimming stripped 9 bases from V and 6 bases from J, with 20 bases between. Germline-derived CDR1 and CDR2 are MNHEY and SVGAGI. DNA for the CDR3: TGTGCCAGTACTACCTGGGGAGGGTATGATGGCTACACCTTC. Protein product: CASTTWGGYDGYTF.

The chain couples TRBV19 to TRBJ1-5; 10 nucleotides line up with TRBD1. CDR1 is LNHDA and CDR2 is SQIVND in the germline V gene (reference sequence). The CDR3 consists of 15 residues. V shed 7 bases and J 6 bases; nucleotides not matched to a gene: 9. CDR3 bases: TGTGCCAGTACAACCGGGACAGGGGCGGGTCAGCCCCAGCATTTT. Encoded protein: CASTTGTGAGQPQHF.

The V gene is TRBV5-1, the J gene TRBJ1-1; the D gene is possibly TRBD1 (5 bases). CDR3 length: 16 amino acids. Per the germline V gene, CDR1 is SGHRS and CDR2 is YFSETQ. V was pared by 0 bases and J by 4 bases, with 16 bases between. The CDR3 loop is CASSLDGHDVGTEAFF. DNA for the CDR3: TGCGCCAGCAGCTTGGATGGACACGATGTGGGCACTGAAGCTTTCTTT.

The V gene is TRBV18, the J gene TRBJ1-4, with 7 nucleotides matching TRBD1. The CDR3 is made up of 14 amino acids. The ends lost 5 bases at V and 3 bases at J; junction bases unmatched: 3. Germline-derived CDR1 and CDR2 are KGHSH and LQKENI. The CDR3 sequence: CASSTGQPNEKLFF. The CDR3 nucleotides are TGTGCCAGCTCAACGGGACAGCCTAATGAAAAACTGTTTTTT.

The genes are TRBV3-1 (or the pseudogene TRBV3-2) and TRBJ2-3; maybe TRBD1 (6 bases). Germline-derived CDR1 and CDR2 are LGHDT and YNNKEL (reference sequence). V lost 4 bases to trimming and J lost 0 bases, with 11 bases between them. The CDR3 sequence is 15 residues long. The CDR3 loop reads CASSLGTKSTDTQYF. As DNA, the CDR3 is TGTGCCAGCAGCCTAGGGACAAAGAGCACAGATACGCAGTATTTT.

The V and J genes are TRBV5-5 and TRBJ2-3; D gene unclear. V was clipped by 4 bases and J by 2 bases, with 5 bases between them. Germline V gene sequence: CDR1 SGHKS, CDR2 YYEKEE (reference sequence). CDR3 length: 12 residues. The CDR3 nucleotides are TGTGCCAGCAGCCTAATCACAGATACGCAGTATTTT. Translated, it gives CASSLITDTQYF.

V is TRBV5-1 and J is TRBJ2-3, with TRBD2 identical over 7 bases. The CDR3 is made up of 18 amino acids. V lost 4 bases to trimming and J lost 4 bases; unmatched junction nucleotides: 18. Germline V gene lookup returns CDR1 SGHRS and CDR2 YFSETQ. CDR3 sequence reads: CASSPVGERGFSADTQYF. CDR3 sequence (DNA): TGCGCCAGCAGCCCGGTTGGAGAGCGGGGTTTTTCCGCAGATACGCAGTATTTT.